These 17 T cell receptor beta chains were all obtained from the same sample, sequenced in a study of Ad26.COV2.S vaccination and SARS-CoV-2 variants. The treatment denotes: about 20 received Ad26.COV2.S at low or high dose, single or two shots; about 5 received placebo; per-sample allocation not given. Sampling occurred on day 63 after the first vaccine or placebo injection. Using immunoSEQ multiplex PCR, the repertoire was profiled, and TCRdb retains in-frame clones only, with some absent. This table holds around 250,000 clones, around 87% found once. Sample: peripheral blood, taken in a trial of Ad26.COV2.S vaccine versus placebo. These TCRs come from a person aged 18-65 years who received the Ad26.COV2.S COVID-19 vaccine or a placebo.

This chain connects TRBV12-3 or TRBV12-4 to TRBJ1-2, with D possibly TRBD1 on 6 matching bases. Trimming shortened V by 6 bases and J by 8 bases, and 13 bases separated the two germline ends. This CDR3 spans 12 amino acids. CDR3 sequence (DNA): TGTGCCAGCAGCCCAGACAGGAGGGGCTACACCTTC. Protein sequence: CASSPDRRGYTF.

The rearrangement uses TRBV7-2 and TRBJ2-5; 8 bases fit TRBD2. The V gene's germline CDR1 is SGHTA and CDR2 FQGNSA. Trimming removed 1 base from V and 2 bases from J; junction bases left unmatched: 3. There are 15 residues in the CDR3. The CDR3 DNA follows: TGTGCCAGCAGCTTAGATAGCGGGGAACAAGAGACCCAGTACTTC. Translated: CASSLDSGEQETQYF.

This rearrangement joins TRBV30 to TRBJ2-5; D is unresolved. Germline CDR1 reads GTSNPN; CDR2 reads SVGIG (reference sequence). V lost 0 bases to trimming and J lost 1 base, with 9 bases between them. The CDR3 runs 14 residues. CDR3 protein: CAWSVGRLQETQYF. Written as DNA, the CDR3 is TGTGCCTGGAGTGTAGGCAGACTCCAAGAGACCCAGTACTTC.

This chain joins TRBV13 and TRBJ2-2; TRBD2 agrees at 10 bases. Germline lookup yields CDR1 PRHDT and CDR2 FYEKMQ (reference sequence). The CDR3 has 16 residues. Trimming at V came to 3 bases and at J to 3 bases, leaving 4 bases not matched to a gene. The CDR3 DNA reads as TGTGCCAGCAGCTTGCGGACTAGCGGTTACACCGGGGAGCTGTTTTTT. It encodes CASSLRTSGYTGELFF.

The chain joins TRBV5-1 to TRBJ2-7; D is undetermined. CDR1 SGHRS and CDR2 YFSETQ come from the germline V gene. V was cut by 0 bases and J by 6 bases, with 4 bases left in between. This CDR3 has 11 amino acids. For the CDR3, the DNA is TGCGCCAGCAGCTTGGAAGGCGAGCAGTACTTC. Protein: CASSLEGEQYF. Together with reference TRBV5-1 and TRBJ2-7, the CDR3 gives the full variable domain: KAGVTQTPRYLIKTRGQQVTLSCSPISGHRSVSWYQQTPGQGLQFLFEYFSETQRNKGNFPGRFSGRQFSNSRSEMNVSTLELGDSALYLCASSLEGEQYFGPGTRLTVT.

The CDR3 loop is CASTYEARAGYNEQFF. Written as DNA, the CDR3 is TGTGCCAGCACTTATGAAGCCAGGGCGGGCTACAATGAGCAGTTCTTC. This chain connects TRBV2 to TRBJ2-1, with D perhaps TRBD1 or TRBD2 (5 bases each). The CDR3 loop spans 16 amino acids. The germline gives CDR1 SNHLY, CDR2 FYNNEI. With 7 bases removed from V and 3 bases from J, the gap between germline ends came to 19 bases.

The chain uses TRBV18 and TRBJ1-2, with unresolved D. V shed 5 bases and J shed 8 bases, with 18 bases lying between them. This CDR3 contains 14 residues. Per the germline V gene, CDR1 is KGHSH and CDR2 is LQKENI. CDR3 coding DNA: TGTGCCAGCTCAATCGGCCCCTCTGACGGGGGCTACACCTTC. It encodes CASSIGPSDGGYTF.

This clone was counted a single time. The chain joins TRBV5-1 to TRBJ2-3; 11 nucleotides align to TRBD1. Trimming removed 4 bases from V and 2 bases from J; junction bases left unmatched: 3. The germline V gene has CDR1 SGHRS and CDR2 YFSETQ. This CDR3 spans 15 amino acids. The CDR3 here is CASSKGQGDTDTQYF. The CDR3 DNA reads TGCGCCAGCAGCAAGGGACAGGGGGACACAGATACGCAGTATTTT.

V is TRBV15 and J is TRBJ2-7, with D tentatively TRBD1 or TRBD2 (5 bases each). The CDR3 is made up of 15 amino acids. The V end lost 4 bases, the J end lost 2 bases, and 15 bases lay between the germline ends. The germline gives CDR1 LNHNV, CDR2 YYDKDF (reference sequence). DNA for the CDR3: TGTGCCACCAGCACCAATCCCGGGGCCACCTACGAGCAGTACTTC. Translating gives CATSTNPGATYEQYF.

This clone showed up just once. The DNA of the CDR3 is TGCGCCAGCAGCTCATGGACAGGGTACGAGCAGTACTTC. This gives the protein CASSSWTGYEQYF. The rearrangement joins TRBV5-1 to TRBJ2-7; 8 bases align to TRBD1. Germline assignment: CDR1 SGHRS and CDR2 YFSETQ. This CDR3 comprises 13 residues. V lost 3 bases to trimming and J lost 4 bases; unmatched junction nucleotides: 3.

Worth noting for this clone: This CDR3 is also generated by other DNA sequences in the sample. V is TRBV5-1 and J is TRBJ2-1, with D perhaps TRBD2 (5 bases). V lost 1 base and J 4 bases, leaving 9 bases between the germline ends. This CDR3 region has 14 residues. CDR1 and CDR2 from the germline V gene are SGHRS and YFSETQ. CDR3 coding DNA: TGCGCCAGCAGCTTGACGGGGAGTTACAATGAGCAGTTCTTC. It encodes CASSLTGSYNEQFF.

V is TRBV6-5 and J is TRBJ1-5; tentative D call: TRBD1 (6 bases). The V and J ends lost 6 bases and 0 bases respectively, with 12 bases between them. CDR1 is MNHEY and CDR2 is SVGAGI in the germline V gene. The CDR3 is 15 residues long. DNA of the CDR3: TGTGCCAGCAGATCCGGGACAAATAGCAATCAGCCCCAGCATTTT. Encoded protein: CASRSGTNSNQPQHF.

This clone appeared a single time. The chain combines TRBV6-1 with TRBJ2-7; 10 bases align to TRBD1. The CDR3 runs 15 residues. The trim removed 1 base at V and 5 bases at J, leaving 5 bases unmatched. The germline gives CDR1 MNHNS, CDR2 SASEGT. The CDR3, as DNA: TGTGCCAGCAGTGAAGGGGGACAGGGGTCGGACGAGCAGTACTTC. This sequence encodes CASSEGGQGSDEQYF.

The V call is TRBV6-5, the J call TRBJ1-1; tentative D call: TRBD1 (6 bases). The V gene's germline CDR1 is MNHEY and CDR2 SVGAGI. The CDR3 has 16 residues. Trimming took 0 bases from V and 0 from J, leaving 11 bases between them. The CDR3 spells CASSYSPGAMNTEAFF. As DNA, the CDR3 is TGTGCCAGCAGTTACTCTCCAGGGGCCATGAACACTGAAGCTTTCTTT.

The J gene is TRBJ1-3, the V gene TRBV6-5, with D unresolved. V was clipped by 6 bases and J by 0 bases, with 9 bases between them. The germline CDR1 and CDR2 sequences are MNHEY and SVGAGI. The CDR3 length is 14 residues. This chain's CDR3 is CASSFGSSGNTIYF. The CDR3 DNA reads as TGTGCCAGCAGCTTTGGGAGCTCTGGAAACACCATATATTTT.

V is TRBV7-2 and J is TRBJ2-7; possible D gene TRBD2, 6 bases. V was shortened by 5 bases and J by 0 bases, with 11 bases between the two germline ends. Germline assignment: CDR1 SGHTA and CDR2 FQGNSA. The CDR3 covers 14 residues. CDR3 region: CASSKEGSSYEQYF. The CDR3, as DNA: TGTGCCAGCAGCAAGGAGGGCAGCTCCTACGAGCAGTACTTC.

This chain links TRBV19 with TRBJ1-2; D possibly corresponds to TRBD1 (6 bases). Trimming stripped 3 bases from V and 0 bases from J, with 17 bases between. The CDR3 extends over 17 amino acids. Looked up from germline, CDR1 is LNHDA and CDR2 is SQIVND (reference sequence). The CDR3 DNA is TGTGCCAGTAGTATGATCGGGCAGGGGACTACTAACTATGGCTACACCTTC. Its translation is CASSMIGQGTTNYGYTF.